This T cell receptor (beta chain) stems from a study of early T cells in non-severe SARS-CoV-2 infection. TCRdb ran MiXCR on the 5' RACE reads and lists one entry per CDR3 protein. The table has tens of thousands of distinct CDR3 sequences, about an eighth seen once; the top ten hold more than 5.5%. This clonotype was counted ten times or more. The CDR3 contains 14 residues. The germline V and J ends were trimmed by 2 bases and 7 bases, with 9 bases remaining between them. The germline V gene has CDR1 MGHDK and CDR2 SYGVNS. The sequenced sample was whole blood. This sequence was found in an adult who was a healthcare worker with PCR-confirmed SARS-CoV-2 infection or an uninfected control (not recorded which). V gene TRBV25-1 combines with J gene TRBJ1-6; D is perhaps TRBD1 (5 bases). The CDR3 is CASSETAGNSPLHF. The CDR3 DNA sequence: TGTGCCAGCAGTGAAACGGCAGGGAATTCACCCCTCCACTTT.